The clone carrying this T cell receptor (beta chain) occurred many times. What it recognizes is unknown. TCRdb recomputed calls from the 5' RACE reads with MiXCR, one row per CDR3 protein. Of roughly 130,000 distinct CDR3 sequences listed, approximately 5.9% are singletons. There are 18 residues in the CDR3. CDR1 is SGHTA, CDR2 FQGNSA, per germline. The V gene lost 5 bases and the J gene lost 1 base, with 24 bases spanning the gap. This specimen belongs to a study of T-cell memory formation after mild COVID-19. Study-level results: A second wave of clones peaked on day 37, and their SARS-CoV-2 specificity went unconfirmed. Cross-reactive memory apparently joined, as some responding clones appeared in pre-infection memory.

Sequencing was carried out using PBMCs or a T cell subset sorted from them (not recorded which). V and J are TRBV7-2 and TRBJ2-7, with D tentatively TRBD2 (6 bases). This receptor was identified in an adult woman who had mild COVID-19 (a few samples of this study predate the infection). Cell type and time point are not known. The CDR3 loop is CASSPGRASATRSYEQYF. The CDR3, as DNA: TGTGCCAGCAGCCCCGGTAGGGCTAGCGCCACAAGATCCTACGAGCAGTACTTC.